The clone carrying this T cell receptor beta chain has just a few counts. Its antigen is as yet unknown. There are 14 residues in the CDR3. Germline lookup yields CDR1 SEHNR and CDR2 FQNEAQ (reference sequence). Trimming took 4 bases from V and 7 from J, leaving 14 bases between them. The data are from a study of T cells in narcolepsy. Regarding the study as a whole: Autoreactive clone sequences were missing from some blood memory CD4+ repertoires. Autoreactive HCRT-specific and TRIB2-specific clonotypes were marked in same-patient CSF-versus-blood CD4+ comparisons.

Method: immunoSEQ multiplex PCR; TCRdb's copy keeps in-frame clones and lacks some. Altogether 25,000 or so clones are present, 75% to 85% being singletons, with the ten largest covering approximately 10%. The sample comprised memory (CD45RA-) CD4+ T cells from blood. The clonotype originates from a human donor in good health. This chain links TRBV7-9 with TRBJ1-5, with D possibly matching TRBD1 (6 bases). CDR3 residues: CASSWGGRGQPQHF. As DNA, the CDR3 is TGTGCCAGCAGCTGGGGGGGCCGGGGACAGCCCCAGCATTTT.